The clone carrying this T cell receptor beta chain has just one count. These data originate in a study of blood T cell repertoires in COVID-19. Repertoires were generated with immunoSEQ multiplex PCR, while TCRdb's copy carries only in-frame clones and drops some. The data contain tens of thousands of clones, more than 70% of them seen just once; the ten biggest clones take up about 18%. This CDR3 has 17 residues. Germline V gene lookup returns CDR1 SEHNR and CDR2 FQNEAQ (reference sequence). J was trimmed by 5 bases and V by 5 bases; bases with no gene match: 14. The rearrangement uses TRBV7-9 and TRBJ2-2; 7 bases line up with TRBD1. The sample comprised peripheral blood. The sequence derives from a human donor in a cohort sampled during active COVID-19. The CDR3 protein is CASSTNPSGGRTGELFF. CDR3 DNA sequence: TGTGCCAGCAGCACCAACCCATCAGGGGGTAGGACCGGGGAGCTGTTTTTT.